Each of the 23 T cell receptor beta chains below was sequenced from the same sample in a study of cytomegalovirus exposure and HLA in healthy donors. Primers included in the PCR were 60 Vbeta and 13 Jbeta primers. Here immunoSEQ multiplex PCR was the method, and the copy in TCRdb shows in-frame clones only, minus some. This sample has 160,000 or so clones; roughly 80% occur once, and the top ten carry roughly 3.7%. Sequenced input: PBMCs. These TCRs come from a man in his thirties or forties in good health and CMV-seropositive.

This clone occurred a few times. The CDR3 is CASSFNPTNEKLFF. In DNA, the CDR3 is TGTGCCAGCAGCTTTAATCCAACTAATGAAAAACTGTTTTTT. The chain recombines TRBV7-2 with TRBJ1-4; D call uncertain. The CDR3 extends over 14 amino acids. Germline-derived CDR1 and CDR2 are SGHTA and FQGNSA. V shed 3 bases and J shed 0 bases, with 5 bases lying between them. Filled out from reference TRBV7-2 and TRBJ1-4, the complete variable domain reads GAGVSQSPSNKVTEKGKDVELRCDPISGHTALYWYRQSLGQGLEFLIYFQGNSAPDKSGLPSDRFSAERTGGSVSTLTIQRTQQEDSAVYLCASSFNPTNEKLFFGSGTQLSVL.

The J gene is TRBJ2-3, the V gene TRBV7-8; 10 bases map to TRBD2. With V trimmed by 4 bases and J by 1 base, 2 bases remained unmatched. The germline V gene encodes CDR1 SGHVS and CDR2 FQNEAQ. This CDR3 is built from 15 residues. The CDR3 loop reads CASSSGTSGTDTQYF. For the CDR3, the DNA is TGTGCCAGCAGCTCCGGGACTAGCGGCACAGATACGCAGTATTTT.

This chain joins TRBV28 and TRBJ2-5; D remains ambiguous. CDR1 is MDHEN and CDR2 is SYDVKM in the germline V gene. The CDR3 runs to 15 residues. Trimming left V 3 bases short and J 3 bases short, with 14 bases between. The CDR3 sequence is CASSFPQLAEETQYF. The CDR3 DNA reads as TGTGCCAGCAGTTTCCCCCAACTGGCGGAAGAGACCCAGTACTTC.

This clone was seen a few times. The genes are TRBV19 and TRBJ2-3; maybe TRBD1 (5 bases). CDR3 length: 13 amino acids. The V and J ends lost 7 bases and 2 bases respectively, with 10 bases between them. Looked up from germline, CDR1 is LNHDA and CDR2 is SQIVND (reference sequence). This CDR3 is CASNRRDTDTQYF. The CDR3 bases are TGTGCCAGTAACAGGCGAGACACAGATACGCAGTATTTT.

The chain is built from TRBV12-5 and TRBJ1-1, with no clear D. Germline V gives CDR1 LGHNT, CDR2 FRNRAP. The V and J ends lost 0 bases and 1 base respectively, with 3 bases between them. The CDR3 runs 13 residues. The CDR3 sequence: CASGLVSNTEAFF. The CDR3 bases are TGTGCTAGTGGTTTGGTCTCGAACACTGAAGCTTTCTTT.

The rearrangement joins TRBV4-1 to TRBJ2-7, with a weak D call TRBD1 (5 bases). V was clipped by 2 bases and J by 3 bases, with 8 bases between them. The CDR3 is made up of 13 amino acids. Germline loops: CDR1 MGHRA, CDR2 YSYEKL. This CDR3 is CASSQSDSYEQYF. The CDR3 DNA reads TGCGCCAGCAGCCAATCCGACAGCTACGAGCAGTACTTC.

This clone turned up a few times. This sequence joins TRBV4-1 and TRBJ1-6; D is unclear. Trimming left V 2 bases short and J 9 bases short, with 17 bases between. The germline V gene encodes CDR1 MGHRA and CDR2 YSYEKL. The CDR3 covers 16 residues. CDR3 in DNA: TGCGCCAGCAGCCAACCCACGGGCCTAGCGGCTTCACCCCTCCACTTT. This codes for CASSQPTGLAASPLHF.

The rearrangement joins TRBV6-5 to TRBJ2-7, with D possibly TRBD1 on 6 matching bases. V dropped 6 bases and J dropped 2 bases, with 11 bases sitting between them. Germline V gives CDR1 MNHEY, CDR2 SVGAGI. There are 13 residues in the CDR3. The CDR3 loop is CASSPGQTYEQYF. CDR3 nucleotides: TGTGCCAGCAGCCCGGGACAAACCTACGAGCAGTACTTC.

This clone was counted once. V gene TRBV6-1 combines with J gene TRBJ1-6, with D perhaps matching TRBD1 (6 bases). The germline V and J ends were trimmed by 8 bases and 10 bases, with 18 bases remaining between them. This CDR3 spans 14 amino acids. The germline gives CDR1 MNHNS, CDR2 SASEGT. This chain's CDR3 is CASGSSGVWSPLHF. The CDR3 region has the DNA TGTGCCAGCGGGTCCTCAGGGGTCTGGTCACCCCTCCACTTT.

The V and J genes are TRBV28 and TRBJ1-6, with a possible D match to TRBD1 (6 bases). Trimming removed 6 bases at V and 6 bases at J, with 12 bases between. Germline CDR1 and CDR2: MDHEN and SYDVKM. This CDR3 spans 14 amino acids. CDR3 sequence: CASSNRAGNSPLHF. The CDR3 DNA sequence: TGTGCCAGCAGCAACAGGGCGGGTAATTCACCCCTCCACTTT.

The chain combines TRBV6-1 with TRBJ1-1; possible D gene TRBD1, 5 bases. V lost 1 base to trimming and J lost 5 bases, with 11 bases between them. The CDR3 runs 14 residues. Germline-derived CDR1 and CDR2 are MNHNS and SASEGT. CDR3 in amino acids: CASSEGGGLTEAFF. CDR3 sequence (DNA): TGTGCCAGCAGTGAAGGGGGGGGGTTGACTGAAGCTTTCTTT.

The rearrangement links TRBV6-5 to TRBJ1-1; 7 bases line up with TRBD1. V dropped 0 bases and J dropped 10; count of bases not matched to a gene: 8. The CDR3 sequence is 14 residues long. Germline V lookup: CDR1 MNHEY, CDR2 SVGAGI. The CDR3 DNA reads TGTGCCAGCAGTTACTCGGGACAGCCCCGGGTAGCTTTCTTT. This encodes CASSYSGQPRVAFF.

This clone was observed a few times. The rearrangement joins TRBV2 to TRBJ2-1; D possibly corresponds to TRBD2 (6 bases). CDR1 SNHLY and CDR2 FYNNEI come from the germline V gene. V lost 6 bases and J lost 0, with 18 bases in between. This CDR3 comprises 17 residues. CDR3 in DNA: TGTGCCAGCAGACGGGGCGGGGTTGGAAGCTCCTACAATGAGCAGTTCTTC. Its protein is CASRRGGVGSSYNEQFF.

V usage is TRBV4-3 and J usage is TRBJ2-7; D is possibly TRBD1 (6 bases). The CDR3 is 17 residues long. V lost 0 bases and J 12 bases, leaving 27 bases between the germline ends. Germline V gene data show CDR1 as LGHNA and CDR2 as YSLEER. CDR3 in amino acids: CASSQEGVRTEGAKVYF. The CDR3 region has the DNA TGCGCCAGCAGCCAAGAAGGGGTCCGGACAGAGGGCGCCAAGGTGTACTTC.

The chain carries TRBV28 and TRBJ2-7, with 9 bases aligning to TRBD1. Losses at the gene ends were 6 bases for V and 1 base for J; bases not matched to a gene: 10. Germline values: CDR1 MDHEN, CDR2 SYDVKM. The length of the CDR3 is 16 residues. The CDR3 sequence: CASSLGRTGASYEQYF. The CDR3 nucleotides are TGTGCCAGCAGCTTGGGACGGACAGGGGCATCCTACGAGCAGTACTTC.

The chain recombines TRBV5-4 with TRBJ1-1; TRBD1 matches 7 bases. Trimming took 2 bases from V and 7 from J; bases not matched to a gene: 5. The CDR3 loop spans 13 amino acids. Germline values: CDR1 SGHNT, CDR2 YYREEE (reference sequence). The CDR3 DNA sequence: TGTGCCAGCAGCTTTGACAGGGTCGATGAAGCTTTCTTT. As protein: CASSFDRVDEAFF.

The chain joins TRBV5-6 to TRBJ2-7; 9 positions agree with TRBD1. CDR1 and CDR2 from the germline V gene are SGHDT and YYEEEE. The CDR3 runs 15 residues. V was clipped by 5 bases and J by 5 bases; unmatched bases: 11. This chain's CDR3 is CASSLTGQGGHEQYF. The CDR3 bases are TGTGCCAGCAGTCTGACGGGACAGGGAGGACACGAGCAGTACTTC.

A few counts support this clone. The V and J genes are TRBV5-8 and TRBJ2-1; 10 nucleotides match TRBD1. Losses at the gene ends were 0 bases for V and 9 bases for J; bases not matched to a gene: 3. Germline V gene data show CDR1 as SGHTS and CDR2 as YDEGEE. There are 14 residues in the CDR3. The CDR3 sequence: CASSLGQGASEQFF. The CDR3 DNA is TGTGCCAGCAGCTTGGGACAGGGGGCTAGTGAGCAGTTCTTC.

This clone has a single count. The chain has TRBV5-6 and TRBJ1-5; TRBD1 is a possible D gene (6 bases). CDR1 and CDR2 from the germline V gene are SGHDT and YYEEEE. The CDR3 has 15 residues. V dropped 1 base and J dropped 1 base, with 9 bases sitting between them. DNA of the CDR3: TGTGCCAGCAGCTTGTACCAGGGGAGCAATCAGCCCCAGCATTTT. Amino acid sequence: CASSLYQGSNQPQHF. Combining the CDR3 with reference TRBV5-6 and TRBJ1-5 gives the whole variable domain DAGVTQSPTHLIKTRGQQVTLRCSPKSGHDTVSWYQQALGQGPQFIFQYYEEEERQRGNFPDRFSGHQFPNYSSELNVNALLLGDSALYLCASSLYQGSNQPQHFGDGTRLSIL.

The CDR3 DNA sequence: TGCGCCAGCAGCCAAACGGTGAACACTGAAGCTTTCTTT. It codes for CASSQTVNTEAFF. The J gene is TRBJ1-1, the V gene TRBV4-3; D remains ambiguous. The germline V gene has CDR1 LGHNA and CDR2 YSLEER. V was pared by 2 bases and J by 0 bases, with 4 bases between. The CDR3 spans 13 residues.

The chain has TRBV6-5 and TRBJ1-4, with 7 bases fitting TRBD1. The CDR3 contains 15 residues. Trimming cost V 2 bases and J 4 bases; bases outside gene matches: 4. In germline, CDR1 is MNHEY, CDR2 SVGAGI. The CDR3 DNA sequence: TGTGCCAGCAGTTACGTGGCAGGGGGTAATGAAAAACTGTTTTTT. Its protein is CASSYVAGGNEKLFF.

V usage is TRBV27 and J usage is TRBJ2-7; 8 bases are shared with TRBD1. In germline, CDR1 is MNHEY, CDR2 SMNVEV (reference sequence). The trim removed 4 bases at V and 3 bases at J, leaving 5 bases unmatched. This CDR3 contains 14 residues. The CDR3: CASSSGGWGYEQYF. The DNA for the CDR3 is TGTGCCAGCAGTTCAGGGGGCTGGGGCTACGAGCAGTACTTC.

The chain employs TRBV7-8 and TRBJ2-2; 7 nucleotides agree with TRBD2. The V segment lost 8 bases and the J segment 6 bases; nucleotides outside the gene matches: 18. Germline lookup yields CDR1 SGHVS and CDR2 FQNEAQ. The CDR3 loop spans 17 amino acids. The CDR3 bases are TGTGCCAGCGGACCAAACGCGGGGGAATGGGGGGCCGGGGAGCTGTTTTTT. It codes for CASGPNAGEWGAGELFF.